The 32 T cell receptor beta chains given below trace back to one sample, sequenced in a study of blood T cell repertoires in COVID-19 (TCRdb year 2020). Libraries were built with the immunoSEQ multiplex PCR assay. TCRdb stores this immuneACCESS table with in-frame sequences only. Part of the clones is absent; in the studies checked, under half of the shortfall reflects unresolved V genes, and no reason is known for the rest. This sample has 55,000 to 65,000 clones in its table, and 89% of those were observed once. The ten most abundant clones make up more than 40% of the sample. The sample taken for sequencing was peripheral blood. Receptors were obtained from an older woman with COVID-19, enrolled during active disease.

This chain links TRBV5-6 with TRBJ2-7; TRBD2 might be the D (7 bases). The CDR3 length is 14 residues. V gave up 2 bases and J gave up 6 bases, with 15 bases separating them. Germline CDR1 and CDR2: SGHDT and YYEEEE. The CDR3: CASSFGQGRAEQYF. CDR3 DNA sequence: TGTGCCAGCAGCTTTGGGCAGGGGAGGGCCGAGCAGTACTTC. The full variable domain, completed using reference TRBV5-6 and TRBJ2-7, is DAGVTQSPTHLIKTRGQQVTLRCSPKSGHDTVSWYQQALGQGPQFIFQYYEEEERQRGNFPDRFSGHQFPNYSSELNVNALLLGDSALYLCASSFGQGRAEQYFGPGTRLTVT.

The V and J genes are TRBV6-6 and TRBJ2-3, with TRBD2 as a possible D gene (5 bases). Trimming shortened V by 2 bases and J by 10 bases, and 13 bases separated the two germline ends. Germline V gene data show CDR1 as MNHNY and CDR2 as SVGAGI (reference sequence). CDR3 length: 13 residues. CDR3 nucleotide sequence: TGTGCCAGCAGTTACGAATCCTACGGGGCGCAGTATTTT. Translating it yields CASSYESYGAQYF.

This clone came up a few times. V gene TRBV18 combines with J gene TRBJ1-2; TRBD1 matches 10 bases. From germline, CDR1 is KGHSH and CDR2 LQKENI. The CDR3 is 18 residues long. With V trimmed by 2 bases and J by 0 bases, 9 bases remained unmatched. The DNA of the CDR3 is TGTGCCAGCTCACCATTAGGGACAGGGGTCGCCCCTAACTATGGCTACACCTTC. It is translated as CASSPLGTGVAPNYGYTF.

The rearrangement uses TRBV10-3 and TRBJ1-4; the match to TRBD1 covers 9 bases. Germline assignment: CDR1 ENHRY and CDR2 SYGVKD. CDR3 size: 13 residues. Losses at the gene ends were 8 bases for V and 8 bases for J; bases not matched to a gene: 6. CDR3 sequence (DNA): TGTGCCATCGGGACAGGGAGTATAGAAAAACTGTTTTTT. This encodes CAIGTGSIEKLFF.

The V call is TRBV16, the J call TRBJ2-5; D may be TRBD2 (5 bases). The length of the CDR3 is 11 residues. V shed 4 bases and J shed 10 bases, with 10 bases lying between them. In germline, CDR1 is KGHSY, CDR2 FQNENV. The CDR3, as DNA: TGTGCCAGCAGCCTCGGACTCCACCAGTACTTC. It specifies CASSLGLHQYF.

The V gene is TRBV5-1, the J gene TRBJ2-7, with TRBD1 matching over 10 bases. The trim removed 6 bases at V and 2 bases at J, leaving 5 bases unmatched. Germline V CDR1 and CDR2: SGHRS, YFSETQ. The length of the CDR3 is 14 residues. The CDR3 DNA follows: TGCGCCAGCAATCCGGGACAGGGGACCTACGAGCAGTACTTC. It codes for CASNPGQGTYEQYF.

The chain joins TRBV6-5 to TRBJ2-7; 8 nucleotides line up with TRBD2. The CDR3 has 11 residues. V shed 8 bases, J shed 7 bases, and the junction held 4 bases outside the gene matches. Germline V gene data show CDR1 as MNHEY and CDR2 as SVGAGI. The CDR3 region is CASGREGEQYF. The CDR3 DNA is TGTGCCAGCGGACGGGAGGGGGAGCAGTACTTC.

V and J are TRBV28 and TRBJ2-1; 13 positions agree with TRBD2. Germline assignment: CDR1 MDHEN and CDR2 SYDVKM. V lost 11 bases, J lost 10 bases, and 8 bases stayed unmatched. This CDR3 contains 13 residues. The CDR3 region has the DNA TGTGCCGGAACGACTAGCGGGAGGCAGGAGCAGTTCTTC. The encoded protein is CAGTTSGRQEQFF.

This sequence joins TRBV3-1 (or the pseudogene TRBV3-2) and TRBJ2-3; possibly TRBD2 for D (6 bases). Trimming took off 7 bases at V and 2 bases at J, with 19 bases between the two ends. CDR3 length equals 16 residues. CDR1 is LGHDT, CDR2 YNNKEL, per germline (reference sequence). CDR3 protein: CASTLGLNVLTDTQYF. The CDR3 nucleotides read TGTGCCAGCACCTTAGGACTAAACGTACTCACAGATACGCAGTATTTT.

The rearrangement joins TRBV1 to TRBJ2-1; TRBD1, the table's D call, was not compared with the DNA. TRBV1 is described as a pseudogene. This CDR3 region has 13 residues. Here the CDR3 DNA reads TGCACCAGCAGCCAAGGACACAGAGATGAGCAGTTCTTC. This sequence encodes CTSSQGHRDEQFF.

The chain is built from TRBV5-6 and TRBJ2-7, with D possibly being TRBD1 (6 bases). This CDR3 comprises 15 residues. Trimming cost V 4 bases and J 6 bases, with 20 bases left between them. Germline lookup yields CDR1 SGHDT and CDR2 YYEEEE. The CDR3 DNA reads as TGTGCCAGCAGCGCTGTAAGGCAGGGGATTGCCGAGCAGTACTTC. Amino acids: CASSAVRQGIAEQYF.

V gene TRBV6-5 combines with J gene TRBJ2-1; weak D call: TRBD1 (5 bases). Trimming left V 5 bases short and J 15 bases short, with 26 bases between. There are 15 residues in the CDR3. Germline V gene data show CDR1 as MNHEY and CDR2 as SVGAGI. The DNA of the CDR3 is TGTGCCAGCAGTACCAGTCTTACGGACACCGCGCTAATGTTCTTC. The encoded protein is CASSTSLTDTALMFF.

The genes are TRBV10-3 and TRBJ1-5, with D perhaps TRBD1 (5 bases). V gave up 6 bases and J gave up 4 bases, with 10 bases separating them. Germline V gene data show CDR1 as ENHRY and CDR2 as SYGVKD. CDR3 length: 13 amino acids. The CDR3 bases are TGTGCCATCAGGGGGGGGTCGAATCAGCCCCAGCATTTT. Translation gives CAIRGGSNQPQHF.

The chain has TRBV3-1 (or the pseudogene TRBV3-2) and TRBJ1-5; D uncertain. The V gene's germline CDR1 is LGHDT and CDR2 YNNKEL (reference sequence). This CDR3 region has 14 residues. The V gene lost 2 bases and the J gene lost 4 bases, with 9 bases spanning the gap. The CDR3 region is CASSQHGGNQPQHF. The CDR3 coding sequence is TGTGCCAGCAGCCAACACGGAGGGAATCAGCCCCAGCATTTT.

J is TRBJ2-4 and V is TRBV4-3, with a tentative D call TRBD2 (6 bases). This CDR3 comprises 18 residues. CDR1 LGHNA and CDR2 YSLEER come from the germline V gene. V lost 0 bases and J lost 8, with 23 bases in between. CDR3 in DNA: TGCGCCAGCAGCCAAGATGATCGGAGGGTCGGACCCGGGGACATTCAGTACTTC. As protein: CASSQDDRRVGPGDIQYF.

As DNA, the CDR3 is TGTGCCAGCAGTTACTCTCCGGGAGGGCAGACGTACGAGCAGTACTTC. Its protein is CASSYSPGGQTYEQYF. The rearrangement links TRBV6-6 to TRBJ2-7, with TRBD2 matching 8 bases. This CDR3 is 16 amino acids long. CDR1 is MNHNY, CDR2 SVGAGI, per germline (reference sequence). V was pared by 0 bases and J by 4 bases, with 8 bases of the junction left unmatched.

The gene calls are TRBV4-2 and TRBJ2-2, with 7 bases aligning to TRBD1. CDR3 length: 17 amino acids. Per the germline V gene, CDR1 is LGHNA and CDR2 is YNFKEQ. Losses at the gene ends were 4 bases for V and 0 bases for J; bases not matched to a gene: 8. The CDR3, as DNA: TGTGCCAGCAGCCCGCAGGGGGTGACTACGAACACCGGGGAGCTGTTTTTT. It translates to CASSPQGVTTNTGELFF.

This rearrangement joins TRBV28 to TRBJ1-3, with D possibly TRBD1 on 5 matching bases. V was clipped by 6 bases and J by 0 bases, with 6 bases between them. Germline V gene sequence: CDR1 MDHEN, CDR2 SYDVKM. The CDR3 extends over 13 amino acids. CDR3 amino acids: CASSRVSGNTIYF. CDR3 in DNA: TGTGCCAGCAGCAGGGTCTCTGGAAACACCATATATTTT.

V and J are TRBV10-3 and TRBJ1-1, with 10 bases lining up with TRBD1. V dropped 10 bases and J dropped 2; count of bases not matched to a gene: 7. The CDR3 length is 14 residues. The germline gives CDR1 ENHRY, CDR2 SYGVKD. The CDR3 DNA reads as TGTGCCACCGGGACAGGGGTTTTAAACACTGAAGCTTTCTTT. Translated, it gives CATGTGVLNTEAFF.

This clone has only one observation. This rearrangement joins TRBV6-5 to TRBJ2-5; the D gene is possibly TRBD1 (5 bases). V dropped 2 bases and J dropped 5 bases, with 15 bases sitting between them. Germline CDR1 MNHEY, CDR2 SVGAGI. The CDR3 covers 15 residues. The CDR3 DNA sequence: TGTGCCAGCAGTTACGGGGTGGACAATGCGGAGACCCAGTACTTC. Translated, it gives CASSYGVDNAETQYF.

In nucleotides, the CDR3 is TGTGCCAGCAGTTTGTGGCGAGGGACAGGGGAGGCTTTCTTT. It codes for CASSLWRGTGEAFF. The chain links TRBV28 to TRBJ1-1, with 10 positions matching TRBD1. Germline-derived CDR1 and CDR2 are MDHEN and SYDVKM. The V and J ends lost 3 bases and 11 bases, in that order; junction bases with no gene match: 9. This CDR3 comprises 14 residues.

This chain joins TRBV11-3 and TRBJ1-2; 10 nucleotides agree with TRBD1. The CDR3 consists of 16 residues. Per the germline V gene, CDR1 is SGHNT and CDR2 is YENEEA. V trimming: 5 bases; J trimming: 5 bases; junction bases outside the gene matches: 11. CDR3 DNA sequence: TGTGCCAGCAGCCCGAGGCTTGGGACAGGGGATTATGGCTACACCTTC. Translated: CASSPRLGTGDYGYTF.

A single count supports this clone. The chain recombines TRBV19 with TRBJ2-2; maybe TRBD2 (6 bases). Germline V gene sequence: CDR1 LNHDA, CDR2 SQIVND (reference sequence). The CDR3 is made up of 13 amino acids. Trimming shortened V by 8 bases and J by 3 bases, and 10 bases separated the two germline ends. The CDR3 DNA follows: TGTGCCAGTTTGCCGGGGGACACCGGGGAGCTGTTTTTT. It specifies CASLPGDTGELFF.

The CDR3 spells CASMNDPSGGYTF. The CDR3 nucleotides read TGTGCCAGCATGAACGACCCCTCGGGTGGCTACACCTTC. J is TRBJ1-2 and V is TRBV6-6; D is undetermined. Germline CDR1 reads MNHNY; CDR2 reads SVGAGI (reference sequence). The CDR3 length is 13 residues. V shed 7 bases and J shed 7 bases, with 16 bases lying between them.

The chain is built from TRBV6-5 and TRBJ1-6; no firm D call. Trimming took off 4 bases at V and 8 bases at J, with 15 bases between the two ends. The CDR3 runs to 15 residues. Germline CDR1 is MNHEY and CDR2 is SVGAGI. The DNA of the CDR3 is TGTGCCAGCAGTTTAAGACTGGGAGGAGATTCACCCCTCCACTTT. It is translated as CASSLRLGGDSPLHF.

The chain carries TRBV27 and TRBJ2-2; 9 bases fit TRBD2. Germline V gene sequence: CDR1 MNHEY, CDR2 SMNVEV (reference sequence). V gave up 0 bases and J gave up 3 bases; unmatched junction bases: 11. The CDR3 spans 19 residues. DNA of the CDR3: TGTGCCAGCAGTTTATCCGGACTCGCGGGGGGGCGGGACACCGGGGAGCTGTTTTTT. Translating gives CASSLSGLAGGRDTGELFF.

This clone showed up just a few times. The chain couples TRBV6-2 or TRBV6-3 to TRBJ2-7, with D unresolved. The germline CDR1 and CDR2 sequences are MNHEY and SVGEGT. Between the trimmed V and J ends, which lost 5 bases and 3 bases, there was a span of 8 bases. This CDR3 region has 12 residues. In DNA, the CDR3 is TGTGCCAGCAGTAGTGGCCTCTACGAGCAGTACTTC. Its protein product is CASSSGLYEQYF.

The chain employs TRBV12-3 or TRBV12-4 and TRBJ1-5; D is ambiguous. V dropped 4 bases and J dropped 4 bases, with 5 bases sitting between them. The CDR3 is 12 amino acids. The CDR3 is CASSSQNQPQHF. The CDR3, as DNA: TGTGCCAGCAGTTCACAAAATCAGCCCCAGCATTTT.

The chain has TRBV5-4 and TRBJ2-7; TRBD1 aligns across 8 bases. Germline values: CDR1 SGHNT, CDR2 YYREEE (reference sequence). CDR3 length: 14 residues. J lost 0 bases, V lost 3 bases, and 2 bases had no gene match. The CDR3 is CASSWDRSSYEQYF. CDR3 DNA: TGTGCCAGCAGCTGGGACAGGAGCTCCTACGAGCAGTACTTC.

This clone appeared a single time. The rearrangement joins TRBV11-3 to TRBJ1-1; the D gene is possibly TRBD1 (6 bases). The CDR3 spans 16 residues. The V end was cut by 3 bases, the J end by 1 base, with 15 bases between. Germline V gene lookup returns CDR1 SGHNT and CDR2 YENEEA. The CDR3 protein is CASSFWGRRGNTEAFF. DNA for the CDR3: TGTGCCAGCAGCTTCTGGGGGCGACGCGGGAACACTGAAGCTTTCTTT.

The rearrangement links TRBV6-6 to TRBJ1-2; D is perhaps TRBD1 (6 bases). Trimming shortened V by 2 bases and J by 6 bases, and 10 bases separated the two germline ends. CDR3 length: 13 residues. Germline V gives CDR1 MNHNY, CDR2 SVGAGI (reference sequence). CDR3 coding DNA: TGTGCCAGCAGTTACGAACAGGGCCATGGCTACACCTTC. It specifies CASSYEQGHGYTF.

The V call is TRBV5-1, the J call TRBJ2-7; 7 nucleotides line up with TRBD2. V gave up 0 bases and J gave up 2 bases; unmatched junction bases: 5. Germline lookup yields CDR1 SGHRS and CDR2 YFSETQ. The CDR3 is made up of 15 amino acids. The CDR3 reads CASSLAGRSPYEQYF. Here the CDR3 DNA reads TGCGCCAGCAGCTTGGCCGGGAGGTCCCCCTACGAGCAGTACTTC.